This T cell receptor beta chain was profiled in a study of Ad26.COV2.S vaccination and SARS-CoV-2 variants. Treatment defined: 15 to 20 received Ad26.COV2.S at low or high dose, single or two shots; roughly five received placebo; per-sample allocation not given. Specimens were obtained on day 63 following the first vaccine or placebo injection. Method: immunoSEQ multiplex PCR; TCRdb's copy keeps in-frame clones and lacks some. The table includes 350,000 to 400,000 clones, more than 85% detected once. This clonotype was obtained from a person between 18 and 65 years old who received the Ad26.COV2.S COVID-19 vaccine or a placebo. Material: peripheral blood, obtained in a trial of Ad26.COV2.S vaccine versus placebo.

CDR3 sequence (DNA): TGTGCCAGCAGCTTAGCTGTCAGGGGGGGGGATGGCTACACCTTC. Protein sequence: CASSLAVRGGDGYTF. The rearrangement uses TRBV7-8 and TRBJ1-2, with 7 nucleotides matching TRBD1. Germline CDR1 reads SGHVS; CDR2 reads FQNEAQ. The CDR3 is 15 residues long. Trimming at V came to 0 bases and at J to 6 bases, leaving 7 bases not matched to a gene.